This T cell receptor beta chain was captured by sequencing in a study of vaccination effects on CD4 cells after COVID-19. At the level of the study: Sampling occurred a median 72 days post second dose, range 14 to 241.

The CDR3 consists of 14 residues. Germline CDR1 reads KGHSH; CDR2 reads LQKENI. V lost 4 bases, J lost 5 bases, and 5 bases stayed unmatched. Sequencing was preceded by expansion of antigen-specific CD4+ T cells with viral peptide pools in the ViraFEST assay. Cells that had been cultured for 10 days were the source of isolated CD4+ T cells. Two-dose BNT162b2 or mRNA-1273 vaccination was given to participants. None of the vaccinated had previously contracted SARS-CoV-2, and their nucleocapsid antibodies tested negative. In culture with 8 to 10 IU/ml IL-2 and about 10 ug/ml peptides, PBMC were grown at 1.5 million to 2.5 million per well. A half-medium replacement with IL-2 medium was carried out on days 3 and 7. Assay used: immunoSEQ multiplex PCR; TCRdb lists only in-frame clones, some missing. The table has roughly 55,000 clones, about 78% seen once. In regard to this clone: Its antigen is not known.

The chain links TRBV18 to TRBJ1-5, with 7 bases fitting TRBD1. The sample consisted of CD4+ T cells from PBMCs cultured with HCoV-OC43 spike peptides, taken after COVID-19 vaccination. Specified subset: HCoV-OC43 spike overlapping peptide pool stimulation. This clonotype originated in a human donor who received a COVID-19 vaccine. CDR3 in amino acids: CASSQQGYDQPQHF. The DNA of the CDR3 is TGTGCCAGCTCACAACAGGGGTATGATCAGCCCCAGCATTTT.